This is a list of T cell receptor beta chains from one sample in a study of molecular identifiers for immune sequencing clone quantification. TCRdb fed the PCR reads into MiXCR, producing one record per CDR3 protein. Among approximately 97,000 distinct CDR3 sequences listed, under 40% were seen once. The sample was naive CD8+ T cells from blood, with Jurkat cell RNA spiked in. These receptors originate from a human donor in good health. Some libraries in this study had Jurkat cell RNA spiked in. The CDR3 runs from the conserved cysteine through the conserved F or W. The D gene is left open where the match is weak. Clone sizes are given selectively: once, few, many, or a class where the clone is expanded.

j_call | clone_size | v_call | d_call | cdr3_aa | cdr3_nt
TRBJ2-7 | - | TRBV6-5 | - | CASSYSSGGAAEQYF | TGTGCCAGCAGTTACTCGTCAGGTGGGGCCGCCGAGCAGTACTTC
TRBJ2-7 | - | TRBV27 | - | CASRFSQGPYEQYF | TGTGCCAGTCGATTTAGTCAGGGTCCCTACGAGCAGTACTTC
TRBJ2-5 | few | TRBV7-6 | - | CASSLVAWGQETQYF | TGTGCCAGCAGCTTAGTCGCCTGGGGACAAGAGACCCAGTACTTC
TRBJ2-3 | - | TRBV4-1 | - | CASSQMGFQTDTQYF | TGCGCCAGCAGCCAAATGGGGTTCCAAACGGATACGCAGTATTTT
TRBJ1-2 | - | TRBV12-3/TRBV12-4 | - | CASSVTVGPGRSYGYTF | TGTGCCAGCAGCGTTACAGTAGGGCCCGGTAGGAGCTATGGCTACACCTTC
TRBJ1-1 | - | TRBV6-2/TRBV6-3 | TRBD1 | CASSYLIGQGAITEAFF | TGTGCCAGCAGTTACTTAATCGGACAGGGGGCTATCACTGAAGCTTTCTTT
TRBJ2-7 | - | TRBV27 | TRBD1 | CASSRDRGSEQYF | TGTGCCAGCAGCCGGGACAGGGGTTCCGAGCAGTACTTC
TRBJ2-7 | few | TRBV29-1 | TRBD1 | CSVDAQGAVNEQYF | TGCAGCGTTGATGCCCAGGGGGCGGTCAACGAGCAGTACTTC
TRBJ2-5 | - | TRBV4-1 | - | CASSQGRTVETQYF | TGCGCCAGCAGCCAAGGGAGGACAGTGGAGACCCAGTACTTC
TRBJ2-5 | few | TRBV20-1 | TRBD2 | CSARSGASGILETQYF | TGCAGTGCTAGATCCGGGGCTAGCGGGATACTGGAGACCCAGTACTTC
TRBJ1-5 | many | TRBV28 | - | CASSPLGNQPQHF | TGTGCCAGCAGTCCGTTAGGCAATCAGCCCCAGCATTTT
TRBJ2-5 | many | TRBV20-1 | TRBD1 | CSARALGQGRQETQYF | TGCAGTGCTAGAGCCCTGGGACAGGGAAGGCAGGAGACCCAGTACTTC
TRBJ2-2 | - | TRBV7-7 | - | CASSHRDFHTGELFF | TGTGCCAGCAGTCACCGGGACTTTCACACCGGGGAGCTGTTTTTT
TRBJ2-7 | once | TRBV7-9 | - | CASSTQGSSEQSF | TGTGCCAGCAGCACGCAGGGTTCTAGCGAGCAGTCCTTC
TRBJ2-3 | - | TRBV28 | - | CASSQGDILGRTDTLYF | TGTGCCAGCAGTCAGGGGGACATCCTTGGGAGGACAGATACGCTGTATTTT
TRBJ1-5 | few | TRBV6-2/TRBV6-3 | - | CASSTLDRLYSNQPQHF | TGTGCCAGCAGTACCTTGGACAGACTGTATAGCAATCAGCCCCAGCATTTT
TRBJ2-7 | few | TRBV14 | - | CASSHPRQIGDSSSYEQYF | TGTGCCAGCAGCCATCCCCGGCAGATCGGGGATTCGAGCTCCTACGAGCAGTACTTC
TRBJ2-3 | - | TRBV6-2/TRBV6-3 | - | CASSYLSPADTQYF | TGTGCCAGCAGTTACCTATCCCCTGCAGATACGCAGTATTTT
TRBJ2-7 | few | TRBV3-1 | TRBD1 | CASSLVGTGGNEQYF | TGTGCCAGCAGCCTTGTCGGGACAGGGGGGAACGAGCAGTACTTC
TRBJ2-7 | many | TRBV28 | - | CASSLPRRYYEQYF | TGTGCCAGCAGTTTACCCCGACGGTACTACGAGCAGTACTTC
TRBJ2-3 | - | TRBV7-6 | TRBD1 | CASSLGTGTTDTQYF | TGTGCCAGCAGCTTAGGGACAGGGACCACAGATACGCAGTATTTT
TRBJ2-5 | - | TRBV7-6 | TRBD1 | CASSLDGQGAETQYF | TGTGCCAGCAGCTTAGACGGACAGGGGGCGGAGACCCAGTACTTC
TRBJ2-7 | - | TRBV7-9 | - | CASSFDYRSYEQYF | TGTGCCAGCAGCTTTGACTACCGCTCCTACGAGCAGTACTTC
TRBJ1-1 | many | TRBV27 | - | CASSFGGGPEAFF | TGTGCCAGCAGTTTTGGGGGGGGGCCTGAAGCTTTCTTT
TRBJ1-1 | - | TRBV20-1 | - | CSARGGQGIIGTEAFF | TGCAGTGCTAGGGGGGGGCAGGGGATCATAGGGACAGAAGCTTTCTTT
TRBJ2-5 | few | TRBV5-1 | - | CASSSAPGAETQYF | TGCGCCAGCAGCTCTGCTCCGGGGGCGGAGACCCAGTACTTC
TRBJ2-3 | many | TRBV28 | - | CASRADTQYF | TGTGCCAGCAGAGCAGATACGCAGTATTTT
TRBJ2-7 | few | TRBV19 | TRBD2 | CASSPLAGTLDEQYF | TGTGCCAGTAGTCCCCTAGCGGGAACTCTAGACGAGCAGTACTTC
TRBJ2-5 | once | TRBV3-1 | - | CASGQEGRKGQETQYF | TGTGCCAGCGGCCAAGAGGGGCGCAAGGGTCAGGAGACCCAGTACTTC
TRBJ2-7 | - | TRBV19 | TRBD1 | CASSFSGTDYEQYF | TGTGCCAGTAGTTTCTCCGGGACAGACTACGAGCAGTACTTC
TRBJ2-7 | many | TRBV7-2 | - | CASSSEPGFKEQYF | TGTGCCAGCAGCTCCGAGCCGGGGTTTAAGGAGCAGTACTTC
TRBJ2-1 | few | TRBV12-3/TRBV12-4 | - | CASSTHSGRPYNEQFF | TGTGCCAGCAGTACCCATAGCGGTAGGCCTTACAATGAGCAGTTCTTC
TRBJ2-3 | many | TRBV7-8 | - | CASSLGLLGHSTDTQYF | TGTGCCAGCAGCTTAGGACTTCTCGGCCACAGCACAGATACGCAGTATTTT
TRBJ1-1 | many | TRBV29-1 | - | CSVRGSDTEAFF | TGCAGCGTACGGGGGAGTGACACTGAAGCTTTCTTT
TRBJ2-1 | many | TRBV11-2 | - | CASSLTVEQFF | TGTGCCAGCAGCCTGACAGTTGAGCAGTTCTTC
TRBJ2-5 | many | TRBV7-9 | - | CASSITAIETQYF | TGTGCCAGCAGTATCACAGCGATCGAGACCCAGTACTTC
TRBJ1-1 | few | TRBV24-1 | TRBD1 | CATSGTGQGGTEAFF | TGTGCCACCAGTGGTACCGGACAGGGAGGGACTGAAGCTTTCTTT
TRBJ2-3 | few | TRBV6-6 | - | CASSYSRSGSTDTQYF | TGTGCCAGCAGTTACTCGAGGTCAGGGAGCACAGATACGCAGTATTTT
TRBJ2-5 | - | TRBV7-9 | - | CASSYRATGETQYF | TGTGCCAGCAGCTACAGGGCCACGGGAGAGACCCAGTACTTC
TRBJ2-1 | - | TRBV28 | - | CASRTYEGSFRDEQFF | TGTGCCAGCAGGACCTATGAGGGCTCATTTAGGGATGAGCAGTTCTTC
TRBJ2-1 | - | TRBV20-1 | - | CSARGSIYNEQFF | TGCAGTGCTAGGGGGTCTATCTACAATGAGCAGTTCTTC
TRBJ1-3 | few | TRBV7-6 | - | CASSHFWGLVGNTIYF | TGTGCCAGCAGCCATTTCTGGGGGCTGGTTGGAAACACCATATATTTT
TRBJ1-1 | many | TRBV9 | TRBD1 | CASSGQGAGTEAFF | TGTGCCAGCAGCGGACAGGGGGCTGGTACTGAAGCTTTCTTT